Presented here are 13 T cell receptor beta chains from one specimen sequenced in a study of T-cell memory formation after mild COVID-19. TCRdb re-called the 5' RACE reads with MiXCR, one entry per CDR3 protein. The sample has hundreds of thousands of distinct CDR3 sequences; 15% to 20% are singletons. Material for sequencing was PBMCs or a T cell subset sorted from them (not recorded which). These receptors came from an adult woman who had mild COVID-19 (a few samples of this study predate the infection). Cell type and time point are not known.

The chain links TRBV12-3 or TRBV12-4 to TRBJ2-6, with a possible D match to TRBD1 (5 bases). The CDR3 is 17 residues long. V gave up 3 bases and J gave up 0 bases, with 12 bases separating them. The CDR3 coding sequence is TGTGCCAGCAGTTTGCCGCAGGGTAGCTCTGGGGCCAACGTCCTGACTTTC. Translation: CASSLPQGSSGANVLTF.

The chain uses TRBV30 and TRBJ2-7; D is uncertain. Germline V gene sequence: CDR1 GTSNPN, CDR2 SVGIG (reference sequence). V was trimmed by 2 bases and J by 0 bases, leaving 14 bases between them. The CDR3 contains 15 residues. DNA of the CDR3: TGTGCCTGGAGTAGGGCAGGCCTAAGCTCCTACGAGCAGTACTTC. It yields the protein CAWSRAGLSSYEQYF.

The rearrangement joins TRBV5-1 to TRBJ2-1; 13 nucleotides match TRBD2. Germline V gives CDR1 SGHRS, CDR2 YFSETQ. V was clipped by 1 base and J by 8 bases; unmatched bases: 3. CDR3 size: 15 residues. DNA for the CDR3: TGCGCCAGCAGCTTGACTAGCGGGGGGGCCTATGAGCAGTTCTTC. This translates into CASSLTSGGAYEQFF.

The chain couples TRBV9 to TRBJ2-7; no clear D gene. CDR3 length: 15 amino acids. V lost 0 bases, J lost 2 bases, and 12 bases lay in between. CDR1 is SGDLS and CDR2 is YYNGEE in the germline V gene. CDR3 region: CASSVAARDTYEQYF. The CDR3 bases are TGTGCCAGCAGCGTAGCGGCTAGAGACACCTACGAGCAGTACTTC. Filled out from reference TRBV9 and TRBJ2-7, the complete variable domain reads DSGVTQTPKHLITATGQRVTLRCSPRSGDLSVYWYQQSLDQGLQFLIQYYNGEERAKGNILERFSAQQFPDLHSELNLSSLELGDSALYFCASSVAARDTYEQYFGPGTRLTVT.

This clonotype turned up a few times. The V and J genes are TRBV9 and TRBJ1-5; D is unclear. The germline V gene has CDR1 SGDLS and CDR2 YYNGEE. Trimming cost V 0 bases and J 3 bases, with 4 bases left between them. The CDR3 runs to 13 residues. DNA for the CDR3: TGTGCCAGCAGCGTAGCTGACAATCAGCCCCAGCATTTT. This codes for CASSVADNQPQHF.

The genes are TRBV7-3 and TRBJ2-5, with 11 bases lining up with TRBD2. Trimming at V came to 3 bases and at J to 3 bases, leaving 3 bases not matched to a gene. Germline V gene data show CDR1 as SGHTA and CDR2 as FQGTGA. The CDR3 is made up of 15 amino acids. The CDR3 nucleotides read TGTGCCAGCAGCTTTATGGGACTAGCGGAAGAGACCCAGTACTTC. Its protein is CASSFMGLAEETQYF.

The J gene is TRBJ2-3, the V gene TRBV7-9; perhaps TRBD1 as D (5 bases). The V and J ends lost 5 bases and 5 bases respectively, with 8 bases between them. This CDR3 spans 12 amino acids. The germline V gene encodes CDR1 SEHNR and CDR2 FQNEAQ (reference sequence). The CDR3 coding sequence is TGTGCCAGCAGCGGACACGGAGATACGCAGTATTTT. Its protein product is CASSGHGDTQYF.

V is TRBV20-1 and J is TRBJ1-2; the D gene is possibly TRBD1 (6 bases). The CDR3 extends over 11 amino acids. The V end lost 5 bases, the J end lost 4 bases, and 8 bases lay between the germline ends. CDR1 and CDR2 from the germline V gene are DFQATT and SNEGSKA (reference sequence). The CDR3 DNA follows: TGCAGTGCTTGGGACATCTATGGCTACACCTTC. It encodes CSAWDIYGYTF.

This clonotype has only a few counts. The chain carries TRBV20-1 and TRBJ2-7; 9 nucleotides match TRBD1. This CDR3 has 14 residues. The ends lost 3 bases at V and 4 bases at J; junction bases unmatched: 7. CDR1 and CDR2 from the germline V gene are DFQATT and SNEGSKA (reference sequence). CDR3: CSASPRDRVYEQYF. Written as DNA, the CDR3 is TGCAGTGCTAGCCCCCGGGACAGGGTTTACGAGCAGTACTTC.

The CDR3 region has the DNA TGTGCCACCAGTGATTTTCTGACAGGGGGAGCCCAGTACTTC. This encodes CATSDFLTGGAQYF. The gene calls are TRBV24-1 and TRBJ2-5; the match to TRBD1 covers 9 bases. CDR1 is KGHDR and CDR2 is SFDVKD in the germline V gene. Germline trimming cut 1 base from V and 9 bases from J; bases unmatched to any gene: 5. This CDR3 contains 14 residues.

J is TRBJ2-6 and V is TRBV7-3, with 13 bases lining up with TRBD2. The CDR3 runs 20 residues. Germline lookup yields CDR1 SGHTA and CDR2 FQGTGA. J gave up 1 base and V 1 base, and 7 bases lay outside the gene matches. CDR3 in amino acids: CASSLIPVGLAGSGANVLTF. The DNA for the CDR3 is TGTGCCAGCAGCTTAATCCCCGTGGGACTAGCGGGATCTGGGGCCAACGTCCTGACTTTC.

This sequence joins TRBV11-1 and TRBJ2-3; TRBD1 aligns across 9 bases. The CDR3 is 15 residues long. V gave up 4 bases and J gave up 2 bases; unmatched junction bases: 4. Germline loops: CDR1 SGHAT, CDR2 FQDESV (reference sequence). The DNA of the CDR3 is TGTGCCAGCAGCTCACAGGGGGCGCACACAGATACGCAGTATTTT. Translating it yields CASSSQGAHTDTQYF.

This chain links TRBV25-1 with TRBJ2-1; possible D gene TRBD2, 7 bases. The CDR3 spans 11 residues. Trimming took off 7 bases at V and 8 bases at J, with 9 bases between the two ends. Germline values: CDR1 MGHDK, CDR2 SYGVNS. The CDR3 DNA follows: TGTGCCAGCAAGGGGGGGCATGAGCAGTTCTTC. Protein product: CASKGGHEQFF. Filled out from reference TRBV25-1 and TRBJ2-1, the complete variable domain reads EADIYQTPRYLVIGTGKKITLECSQTMGHDKMYWYQQDPGMELHLIHYSYGVNSTEKGDLSSESTVSRIRTEHFPLTLESARPSHTSQYLCASKGGHEQFFGPGTRLTVL.